Sequencing of this T cell receptor (beta chain) was carried out in a study of identical twins. Study outcomes and limitations: Reduced insertions were recorded for abundant cord blood beta clonotypes, with no such pattern in memory repertoires.

In its sample, this clonotype was seen a few times. Its specificity is unknown. Germline and junction disagree at one end, which may indicate a read error. This CDR3 region has 14 residues. In germline, CDR1 is SGDLS, CDR2 YYNGEE. A single record per CDR3 protein comes from TCRdb applying MiXCR to the 5' RACE reads. The sample records around 250,000 distinct CDR3 sequences, about an eighth being singletons. The same data also went into a second study, on yellow fever vaccine responses in identical twins.

This chain joins TRBV9 and TRBJ2-1; possibly TRBD1 for D (6 bases). The sequenced sample consisted of memory (CD45RO+) T cells sorted from blood. The TCR comes from a woman between 18 and 29 years old in good health. DNA of the CDR3: TGTGCCAGCGCCCCCCGGACAGCGGACAATGAGCGGTTCTTC. Amino acid sequence: CASAPRTADNERFF.